Each of the 8 T cell receptor beta chains below was sequenced from the same sample in a study of T-cell memory formation after mild COVID-19. TCRdb passed the 5' RACE reads through MiXCR, listing each CDR3 protein once. The sample holds about 420,000 distinct CDR3 sequences; less than 25% are singletons and the top ten take around 13%. Source material: PBMCs or a T cell subset sorted from them (not recorded which). These receptors originate from an adult woman who had mild COVID-19 (a few samples of this study predate the infection). Cell type and time point are not known.

This clonotype was recorded a few times. The chain combines TRBV18 with TRBJ2-7; possibly TRBD1 or TRBD2 for D (5 bases each). CDR3 length: 15 amino acids. CDR1 and CDR2 (germline): KGHSH, LQKENI. The V end lost 1 base, the J end lost 4 bases, and 14 bases lay between the germline ends. The CDR3 protein is CASSPRDGNIYEQYF. The CDR3 DNA reads as TGTGCCAGCTCACCACGGGACGGCAATATTTACGAGCAGTACTTC. Full variable domain (rest looked up from reference TRBV18 and TRBJ2-7): NAGVMQNPRHLVRRRGQEARLRCSPMKGHSHVYWYRQLPEEGLKFMVYLQKENIIDESGMPKERFSAEFPKEGPSILRIQQVVRGDSAAYFCASSPRDGNIYEQYFGPGTRLTVT.

This clonotype was observed a single time. The chain combines TRBV18 with TRBJ2-2, with D possibly TRBD2 on 5 matching bases. In germline, CDR1 is KGHSH, CDR2 LQKENI. V lost 8 bases to trimming and J lost 6 bases, with 10 bases between them. The CDR3 is 12 amino acids. In DNA form, the CDR3 reads TGTGCCAGCCTGGTGAGGGCCGGGGAGCTGTTTTTT. Its protein product is CASLVRAGELFF. Looking up the rest from reference TRBV18 and TRBJ2-2 gives the full variable domain: NAGVMQNPRHLVRRRGQEARLRCSPMKGHSHVYWYRQLPEEGLKFMVYLQKENIIDESGMPKERFSAEFPKEGPSILRIQQVVRGDSAAYFCASLVRAGELFFGEGSRLTVL.

This clonotype was detected only a few times. The chain couples TRBV29-1 to TRBJ1-1; unclear D gene. V gave up 4 bases and J gave up 0 bases, with 12 bases separating them. This CDR3 spans 14 amino acids. Germline V lookup: CDR1 SQVTM, CDR2 ANQGSEA. The DNA for the CDR3 is TGCAGCGTTGTTGAGAGAGGAATGAACACTGAAGCTTTCTTT. Translation: CSVVERGMNTEAFF.

This clonotype occurred a few times. V is TRBV18 and J is TRBJ1-5, with D possibly being TRBD1 (6 bases). Trimming took off 5 bases at V and 5 bases at J, with 10 bases between the two ends. Germline V CDR1 and CDR2: KGHSH, LQKENI. This CDR3 has 13 residues. CDR3 loop: CASSRQEYQPQHF. The CDR3 DNA follows: TGTGCCAGCTCAAGACAGGAGTATCAGCCCCAGCATTTT.

This clonotype appeared a few times. V usage is TRBV4-2 and J usage is TRBJ2-3, with 7 bases lining up with TRBD1. V gave up 3 bases and J gave up 2 bases; unmatched junction bases: 11. The CDR3 length is 17 residues. In germline, CDR1 is LGHNA, CDR2 YNFKEQ. CDR3 in DNA: TGTGCCAGCAGCCAGCCTTCTCCCGGGACAGTCACAGATACGCAGTATTTT. Amino acids: CASSQPSPGTVTDTQYF.

This sequence joins TRBV19 and TRBJ1-5; TRBD1 is a possible D gene (5 bases). This CDR3 has 13 residues. Germline V lookup: CDR1 LNHDA, CDR2 SQIVND (reference sequence). V was cut by 8 bases and J by 2 bases, with 10 bases left in between. This CDR3 reads CASAQGGNQPQHF. CDR3 coding DNA: TGTGCCAGTGCGCAAGGGGGCAATCAGCCCCAGCATTTT.

The J gene is TRBJ1-4, the V gene TRBV6-6; tentatively, D is TRBD1 (5 bases). V lost 2 bases, J lost 11 bases, and 9 bases lay in between. CDR1 and CDR2 from the germline V gene are MNHNY and SVGAGI (reference sequence). The CDR3 runs to 12 residues. CDR3 sequence reads: CASSYDWGKLFF. In nucleotides, the CDR3 is TGTGCCAGCAGTTACGATTGGGGGAAACTGTTTTTT.

This clonotype was found a few times. The J gene is TRBJ2-1, the V gene TRBV12-3 or TRBV12-4, with D hard to call. The CDR3 spans 13 residues. Trimming stripped 6 bases from V and 8 bases from J, with 14 bases between. The CDR3 coding sequence is TGTGCCAGCAGCTTGGGGTCCGGCGATGAGCAGTTCTTC. Protein product: CASSLGSGDEQFF.